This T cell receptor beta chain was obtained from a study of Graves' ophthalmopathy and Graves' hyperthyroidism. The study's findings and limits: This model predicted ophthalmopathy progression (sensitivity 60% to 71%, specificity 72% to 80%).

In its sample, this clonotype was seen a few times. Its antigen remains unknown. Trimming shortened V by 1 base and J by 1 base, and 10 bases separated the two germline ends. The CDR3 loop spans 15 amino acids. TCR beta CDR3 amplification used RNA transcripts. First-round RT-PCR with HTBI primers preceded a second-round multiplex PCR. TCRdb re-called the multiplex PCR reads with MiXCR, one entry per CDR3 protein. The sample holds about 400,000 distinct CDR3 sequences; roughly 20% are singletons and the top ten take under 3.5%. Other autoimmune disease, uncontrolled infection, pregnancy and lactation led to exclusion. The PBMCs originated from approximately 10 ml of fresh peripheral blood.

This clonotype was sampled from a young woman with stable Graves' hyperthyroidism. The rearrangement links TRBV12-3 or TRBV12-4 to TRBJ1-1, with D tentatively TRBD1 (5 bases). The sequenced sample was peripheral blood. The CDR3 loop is CASSLGQLKNTEAFF. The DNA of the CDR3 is TGTGCCAGCAGTTTAGGACAGCTAAAGAACACTGAAGCTTTCTTT.